This is a list of T cell receptor beta chains from one sample in a study of blood T cell repertoires in COVID-19. Some clones are missing from TCRdb's copy, which holds only in-frame ones; the method was immunoSEQ multiplex PCR. The sample carries 300,000 to 400,000 clones, about 89% recorded once. Source material: peripheral blood. The receptors here all came from a woman between 45 and 65 years old who had recovered from COVID-19. CDR3s include the opening cysteine and the closing phenylalanine or tryptophan. A D gene is named only where the DNA matches it firmly. Rows give clone size only sometimes, using once, few, many, or a class for an expanded clone.

once	-	TRBV6-1	TRBJ1-2	CASSEAGDYGYTF	TGTGCCAGCAGTGAAGCCGGGGACTATGGCTACACCTTC
few	TRBD2	TRBV11-2	TRBJ2-1	CASSRGTSGFYNEQFF	TGTGCCAGCAGCCGCGGAACTAGCGGCTTCTACAATGAGCAGTTCTTC
-	TRBD1	TRBV5-7	TRBJ1-2	CASSPTPQGAWSYGYTF	TGTGCCAGCAGCCCCACCCCTCAGGGGGCTTGGAGCTATGGCTACACCTTC
-	TRBD1	TRBV7-8	TRBJ2-7	CASSPDRDSYEQYF	TGTGCCAGCAGCCCTGACAGGGACTCCTACGAGCAGTACTTC
-	TRBD1	TRBV19	TRBJ2-2	CASSQPRQGGTGELFF	TGTGCCAGTAGTCAACCCCGACAGGGGGGCACCGGGGAGCTGTTTTTT
-	TRBD1	TRBV3-1/TRBV3-2	TRBJ1-4	CASGGQGNEKLFF	TGTGCCAGTGGGGGACAGGGTAATGAAAAACTGTTTTTT
once	-	TRBV18	TRBJ2-3	CASQGLASTDTQYF	TGTGCCAGTCAGGGTCTAGCGAGCACAGATACGCAGTATTTT
-	-	TRBV3-1/TRBV3-2	TRBJ2-2	CASSQDFPGGPGELFF	TGTGCCAGCAGCCAAGATTTCCCAGGGGGGCCCGGGGAGCTGTTTTTT
-	TRBD2	TRBV7-2	TRBJ2-3	CASRETSGRTDTQYF	TGTGCCAGCAGGGAGACTAGCGGCCGCACAGATACGCAGTATTTT
-	-	TRBV11-2	TRBJ2-5	CASSLAAGSLQETQYF	TGTGCCAGCAGCTTAGCGGCGGGCAGCCTTCAAGAGACCCAGTACTTC
-	-	TRBV18	TRBJ2-5	CASSPLREETQYF	TGTGCCAGCTCACCACTGAGGGAAGAGACCCAGTACTTC
once	TRBD2	TRBV4-1	TRBJ2-1	CASSQQNLAGANEQFF	TGCGCCAGCAGCCAACAGAACCTAGCGGGAGCCAATGAGCAGTTCTTC
-	-	TRBV30	TRBJ1-5	CAWSPPLQPQHF	TGTGCCTGGAGCCCCCCTCTACAGCCCCAGCATTTT
-	-	TRBV12-5	TRBJ1-1	CASGLVTGRRAEAFF	TGTGCTAGTGGTTTGGTAACAGGGAGAAGGGCTGAAGCTTTCTTT
-	TRBD1	TRBV24-1	TRBJ2-5	CATSVTGVWETQYF	TGTGCCACCAGTGTTACAGGGGTATGGGAGACCCAGTACTTC
-	-	TRBV4-2	TRBJ2-5	CASSRTGGETQYF	TGTGCCAGCAGCCGTACGGGGGGCGAGACCCAGTACTTC
-	TRBD1	TRBV25-1	TRBJ1-2	CASSEGTGFYGYTF	TGTGCCAGCAGTGAAGGGACAGGGTTCTATGGCTACACCTTC
many	-	TRBV3-1/TRBV3-2	TRBJ1-2	CASSHDDGGDYYGYTF	TGTGCCAGCAGCCACGACGACGGAGGGGATTACTATGGCTACACCTTC
few	-	TRBV2	TRBJ1-1	CASGTNRELNTEAFF	TGTGCCAGCGGGACAAACAGGGAGTTAAACACTGAAGCTTTCTTT
-	-	TRBV5-4	TRBJ1-4	CASSGEGGTREKLFF	TGTGCCAGCAGCGGAGAGGGTGGTACGAGGGAAAAACTGTTTTTT
once	-	TRBV3-1/TRBV3-2	TRBJ2-1	CASSQVAHEQFF	TGTGCCAGCAGCCAAGTCGCGCATGAGCAGTTCTTC
-	TRBD1	TRBV7-2	TRBJ1-3	CASSTRTGSSGNTIYF	TGTGCCAGCAGCACTAGGACAGGGAGCTCTGGAAACACCATATATTTT
once	TRBD2	TRBV3-1/TRBV3-2	TRBJ2-2	CASSQEVWEGSTGELFF	TGTGCCAGCAGCCAAGAGGTGTGGGAGGGGTCCACCGGGGAGCTGTTTTTT
-	TRBD2	TRBV18	TRBJ2-5	CASSPKIGGLAASETQYF	TGTGCCAGCTCACCAAAAATCGGGGGACTAGCGGCGTCAGAGACCCAGTACTTC
-	TRBD2	TRBV5-1	TRBJ2-5	CASSLVLAGGPGETQYF	TGCGCCAGCAGCTTGGTATTAGCGGGAGGGCCCGGGGAGACCCAGTACTTC
-	TRBD2	TRBV6-2/TRBV6-3	TRBJ2-7	CASSRTRGGLSEQYF	TGTGCCAGCAGTCGAACGCGGGGGGGCCTTTCCGAGCAGTACTTC
-	-	TRBV7-9	TRBJ2-2	CASSPTGPGELFF	TGTGCCAGCAGCCCGACAGGCCCCGGGGAGCTGTTTTTT
-	TRBD2	TRBV6-5	TRBJ2-5	CASSRPGTRETQYF	TGTGCCAGCAGTAGACCCGGGACTAGGGAGACCCAGTACTTC
-	TRBD1	TRBV6-4	TRBJ2-2	CASSGQGDGELFF	TGTGCCAGCAGTGGACAGGGGGACGGGGAGCTGTTTTTT
-	-	TRBV19	TRBJ2-3	CASSIMAGIGDTQYF	TGTGCCAGTAGTATAATGGCGGGCATTGGGGATACGCAGTATTTT
many	-	TRBV15	TRBJ1-2	CATSRPGQIAYGYTF	TGTGCCACCAGCCGACCGGGACAAATTGCCTATGGCTACACCTTC
-	TRBD1	TRBV19	TRBJ1-5	CASSMDRGGQPQHF	TGTGCCAGTAGTATGGACAGGGGCGGTCAGCCCCAGCATTTT
-	TRBD2	TRBV11-3	TRBJ2-3	CASSSQGLAGDTQYF	TGTGCCAGCAGCTCCCAGGGACTAGCGGGAGATACGCAGTATTTT
-	-	TRBV18	TRBJ2-2	CASSPATGLNTGELFF	TGTGCCAGCTCACCCGCGACAGGATTAAACACCGGGGAGCTGTTTTTT
-	-	TRBV11-2	TRBJ1-5	CASSWIRLQHF	TGTGCCAGCAGCTGGATCAGACTCCAGCATTTT
-	TRBD1	TRBV4-1	TRBJ1-2	CASSQLRQGNYGYTF	TGCGCCAGCAGCCAACTCAGACAGGGAAACTATGGCTACACCTTC
-	TRBD1	TRBV5-4	TRBJ2-7	CASSLTGTGRSYEQYF	TGTGCCAGCAGCCTAACCGGGACAGGGCGCTCCTACGAGCAGTACTTC
-	TRBD1	TRBV19	TRBJ1-5	CASTLGQGGSQPQHF	TGTGCCAGTACTCTCGGACAGGGGGGTAGTCAGCCCCAGCATTTT
-	-	TRBV5-4	TRBJ1-5	CASSLDQDQPQHF	TGTGCCAGCAGCTTGGACCAGGATCAGCCCCAGCATTTT
-	-	TRBV7-2	TRBJ2-5	CASSSEGRGIQYF	TGTGCCAGCAGCTCAGAAGGCAGGGGAATCCAGTACTTC
-	TRBD1	TRBV12-3/TRBV12-4	TRBJ1-5	CASSDRGNQPQHF	TGTGCCAGCTCCGACAGGGGAAATCAGCCCCAGCATTTT
-	TRBD1	TRBV18	TRBJ2-4	CASSLRTGAKNIQYF	TGTGCCAGCTCACTGCGGACAGGGGCCAAAAACATTCAGTACTTC
-	-	TRBV11-2	TRBJ2-3	CASSFRGRTDTDTQYF	TGTGCCAGCAGCTTCAGAGGCCGGACAGACACAGATACGCAGTATTTT
-	-	TRBV9	TRBJ2-7	CASSKGGGAGEQYF	TGTGCCAGCAGCAAAGGGGGCGGGGCGGGGGAGCAGTACTTC
-	TRBD2	TRBV9	TRBJ2-5	CASSRQTSGGRETQYF	TGTGCCAGCAGCCGCCAGACTAGCGGGGGAAGGGAGACCCAGTACTTC
-	TRBD1	TRBV7-3	TRBJ2-6	CASSSRQGPNINVLTF	TGTGCCAGCAGCTCAAGACAGGGCCCTAATATCAACGTCCTGACTTTC
few	-	TRBV3-1/TRBV3-2	TRBJ1-1	CAGNGGAEAFF	TGTGCCGGAAATGGAGGGGCTGAAGCTTTCTTT
-	TRBD1	TRBV19	TRBJ2-3	CASSIGTGWADTQYF	TGTGCCAGTAGTATCGGGACAGGGTGGGCAGATACGCAGTATTTT
-	TRBD2	TRBV5-4	TRBJ2-1	CASSLARLAGSNEQFF	TGTGCCAGCAGCTTGGCCCGGCTAGCGGGTAGCAATGAGCAGTTCTTC
-	TRBD2	TRBV27	TRBJ2-7	CASSFASGFGEQYF	TGTGCCAGCAGTTTTGCTAGCGGGTTTGGCGAGCAGTACTTC
-	TRBD1	TRBV5-4	TRBJ2-7	CASRRTGPAYSYEQYF	TGTGCCAGCAGACGGACAGGGCCCGCCTATTCCTACGAGCAGTACTTC
-	TRBD1	TRBV5-1	TRBJ2-7	CASSRRTGWEQYF	TGCGCCAGCAGCAGGCGGACAGGGTGGGAGCAGTACTTC